The entry that follows covers one T cell receptor (beta chain) sequence. Its antigen is still unknown. The data belong to a study of beta chain features in type 1 diabetes. TCRB transcripts that were expressed got sequenced, as all of the isolated RNA had been reverse transcribed. The method was immunoSEQ multiplex PCR; TCRdb's version includes in-frame clones alone and lacks a portion of them. The data contain 900,000 or so clones, about a sixth of them singletons. V was pared by 4 bases and J by 2 bases, with 1 base of the junction left unmatched. This CDR3 contains 13 residues. Germline assignment: CDR1 MNHEY and CDR2 SVGAGI. Overall study findings and caveats: PCR might show a preference for shorter templates, equally across patients and controls. For cells with high TCR expression, cDNA sequencing could yield over-representation. In these data, an HLA type influence on TCRB rearrangement remained unresolved.

The receptor was isolated from a woman aged 18-35 years in good health. Material for sequencing was naive CD4+ T cells from blood. The V gene is TRBV6-5, the J gene TRBJ1-2; 7 bases agree with TRBD1. DNA of the CDR3: TGTGCCAGCAGTTGGGACAGAAACTATGGCTACACCTTC. Translating gives CASSWDRNYGYTF.